This T cell receptor beta chain was observed in a study of blood T cell repertoires in COVID-19. Assay: immunoSEQ multiplex PCR; the TCRdb copy retains only in-frame clones and omits some. Of roughly 280,000 clones listed, about 86% are singletons. This CDR3 comprises 13 residues. The V and J ends lost 3 bases and 4 bases respectively, with 7 bases between them. Germline-derived CDR1 and CDR2 are MNHNS and SASEGT. The TCR sequence derives from a man under 40 with active or convalescent COVID-19. The sequenced sample consisted of peripheral blood. This rearrangement joins TRBV6-1 to TRBJ2-1; D unresolved. The CDR3 sequence: CASSDIGYNEQFF. CDR3 nucleotides: TGTGCCAGCAGTGATATCGGTTACAATGAGCAGTTCTTC.